The 25 T cell receptor beta chains in this list originate from one sample, sequenced in a study of blood T cell repertoires in COVID-19. The protocol was immunoSEQ multiplex PCR, while the TCRdb copy is restricted to in-frame clones and leaves out a portion. The table shows 310,000 or so clones, with roughly 90% occurring only once. The sequencing input was peripheral blood. These receptors came from a woman aged 25 to 45 with COVID-19, enrolled during active disease.

V is TRBV6-1 and J is TRBJ1-2; D not certain. V lost 1 base, J lost 10 bases, and 16 bases lay in between. This CDR3 region has 14 residues. CDR1 and CDR2 from the germline V gene are MNHNS and SASEGT. The CDR3 is CASSEVRTPPLYTF. The CDR3 nucleotides read TGTGCCAGCAGTGAAGTCAGAACCCCCCCCCTCTACACCTTC.

The chain links TRBV7-9 to TRBJ2-7; the D gene is possibly TRBD1 (5 bases). CDR1 and CDR2 (germline): SEHNR, FQNEAQ (reference sequence). With 1 base removed from V and 4 bases from J, the gap between germline ends came to 8 bases. The CDR3 has 13 amino acids. The CDR3 coding sequence is TGTGCCAGCAGCTTAGAGGGGCAGTACGAGCAGTACTTC. Translated: CASSLEGQYEQYF.

The chain joins TRBV24-1 to TRBJ2-1; possibly TRBD1 for D (5 bases). The CDR3 extends over 15 amino acids. Trimming took 5 bases from V and 5 from J, leaving 15 bases between them. Germline values: CDR1 KGHDR, CDR2 SFDVKD. The CDR3 coding sequence is TGTGCCACCAGTGCCCCCCTGGGGCCAAACAATGAGCAGTTCTTC. Translating gives CATSAPLGPNNEQFF.

The CDR3 here is CSVENDRTYEQYF. As DNA, the CDR3 is TGCAGCGTTGAGAATGACAGGACCTACGAGCAGTACTTC. This chain uses TRBV29-1 with TRBJ2-7; tentatively, D is TRBD1 (6 bases). CDR1 and CDR2 (germline): SQVTM, ANQGSEA. This CDR3 is 13 amino acids long. V was shortened by 3 bases and J by 2 bases, with 11 bases between the two germline ends.

This chain links TRBV7-2 with TRBJ1-1; D not resolved. This CDR3 contains 12 residues. The germline V gene encodes CDR1 SGHTA and CDR2 FQGNSA. Between the trimmed V and J ends, which lost 1 base and 10 bases, there was a span of 10 bases. The CDR3 here is CASSLGLSRAFF. DNA for the CDR3: TGTGCCAGCAGCTTAGGTCTTTCTCGAGCTTTCTTT.

The J gene is TRBJ1-2, the V gene TRBV28; D call uncertain. CDR3 length: 12 residues. CDR1 is MDHEN and CDR2 is SYDVKM in the germline V gene. V was shortened by 6 bases and J by 8 bases, with 13 bases between the two germline ends. The CDR3 DNA sequence: TGTGCCAGCAGCAAGAGGCCGGAGGGCTACACCTTC. This codes for CASSKRPEGYTF.

CDR3 sequence: CASSQDRGGTEAFF. The CDR3, as DNA: TGCGCCAGCAGCCAAGACAGGGGGGGCACTGAAGCTTTCTTT. The rearrangement joins TRBV5-1 to TRBJ1-1; 9 bases match TRBD1. Germline CDR1 and CDR2: SGHRS and YFSETQ. Germline trimming cut 4 bases from V and 4 bases from J; bases unmatched to any gene: 5. This CDR3 contains 14 residues.

This clone was seen only once. The rearrangement links TRBV7-9 to TRBJ2-1, with D tentatively TRBD2 (6 bases). Per germline, CDR1 SEHNR and CDR2 FQNEAQ (reference sequence). V lost 0 bases, J lost 9 bases, and 12 bases lay in between. This CDR3 has 14 residues. Here the CDR3 reads CASSLAEGHREQFF. CDR3 nucleotides: TGTGCCAGCAGCTTAGCGGAGGGGCACCGTGAGCAGTTCTTC.

CDR3 coding DNA: TGTGCCAGCAGCCAAGAAGGGCGGGAGGGGGCCGAGCAGTACTTC. Encoded protein: CASSQEGREGAEQYF. This sequence joins TRBV4-2 and TRBJ2-7, with 9 bases that match TRBD2. The V gene end was trimmed by 0 bases and the J gene end by 6 bases; junction bases not matched to a gene: 6. Germline V gene data show CDR1 as LGHNA and CDR2 as YNFKEQ. CDR3 length: 15 amino acids.

J is TRBJ2-1 and V is TRBV5-4, with 9 positions matching TRBD1. The length of the CDR3 is 15 residues. With 0 bases clipped from V and 9 bases from J, the junction kept 7 bases outside the gene matches. Germline CDR1 reads SGHNT; CDR2 reads YYREEE (reference sequence). The CDR3 sequence: CASSLVDRGSVEQFF. For the CDR3, the DNA is TGTGCCAGCAGCTTGGTCGACAGGGGGTCGGTTGAGCAGTTCTTC. The full variable domain, rest sourced from reference TRBV5-4 and TRBJ2-1, is ETGVTQSPTHLIKTRGQQVTLRCSSQSGHNTVSWYQQALGQGPQFIFQYYREEENGRGNFPPRFSGLQFPNYSSELNVNALELDDSALYLCASSLVDRGSVEQFFGPGTRLTVL.

The chain joins TRBV4-2 to TRBJ2-7, with 7 bases lining up with TRBD1. Germline loops: CDR1 LGHNA, CDR2 YNFKEQ. The ends lost 5 bases at V and 3 bases at J; junction bases unmatched: 7. There are 14 residues in the CDR3. CDR3 nucleotide sequence: TGTGCCAGCAGCGACAGGGTTGGATTCTACGAGCAGTACTTC. Amino acids: CASSDRVGFYEQYF.

The V gene is TRBV21-1, the J gene TRBJ2-1; whether TRBD2, the table's D call, matches the DNA was not checked. TRBV21-1 is a pseudogene segment. CDR3 length equals 15 residues. The CDR3 bases are TGTGCCAGCAGCGAAGCGGGAGGGCATGGGGATGAGCAGTTCTTC. Amino acid sequence: CASSEAGGHGDEQFF.

This sequence joins TRBV28 and TRBJ2-1; TRBD1 matches at 9 bases. The CDR3 sequence is 13 residues long. Germline V lookup: CDR1 MDHEN, CDR2 SYDVKM. Germline trimming cut 10 bases from V and 4 bases from J; bases unmatched to any gene: 5. The CDR3 DNA reads as TGTGCCACCGGGGACAGGGATTACAATGAGCAGTTCTTC. The encoded protein is CATGDRDYNEQFF.

This chain joins TRBV6-1 and TRBJ1-5; no clear D gene. The CDR3 is 13 amino acids. Germline V lookup: CDR1 MNHNS, CDR2 SASEGT. V was shortened by 1 base and J by 6 bases, with 7 bases between the two germline ends. The CDR3 coding sequence is TGTGCCAGCAGTGAAGAGGGAGGTCAGCCCCAGCATTTT. It specifies CASSEEGGQPQHF.

The rearrangement joins TRBV11-2 to TRBJ1-1, with D unresolved. CDR1 is SGHAT and CDR2 is FQNNGV in the germline V gene. This CDR3 is 11 amino acids long. Trimming removed 1 base from V and 8 bases from J, with 5 bases in between. In nucleotides, the CDR3 is TGTGCCAGCAGCTTAGCGGGGGAAGCTTTCTTT. Residues: CASSLAGEAFF.

The gene calls are TRBV6-2 or TRBV6-3 and TRBJ2-2, with D possibly TRBD1 on 5 matching bases. This CDR3 is built from 16 residues. CDR1 is MNHEY and CDR2 is SVGEGT in the germline V gene. The V end was cut by 3 bases, the J end by 7 bases, with 18 bases between. The CDR3, as DNA: TGTGCCAGCAGTTATAGTTCCAGGGCCATGGGCGGGGAGCTGTTTTTT. This translates into CASSYSSRAMGGELFF.

This clone was seen a few times. The chain is built from TRBV2 and TRBJ1-4; 8 nucleotides align to TRBD1. The CDR3 totals 17 residues. Looked up from germline, CDR1 is SNHLY and CDR2 is FYNNEI. V trimming: 0 bases; J trimming: 7 bases; junction bases outside the gene matches: 10. The DNA of the CDR3 is TGTGCCAGCAGTGAAGCTCGACCGGACAGGGCGGGTGAAAAACTGTTTTTT. It specifies CASSEARPDRAGEKLFF.

This rearrangement joins TRBV7-9 to TRBJ2-7; D is unclear. V dropped 1 base and J dropped 2 bases, with 18 bases sitting between them. Germline loops: CDR1 SEHNR, CDR2 FQNEAQ (reference sequence). CDR3 length: 17 residues. CDR3 loop: CASSLVRGAPRPYEQYF. In DNA form, the CDR3 reads TGTGCCAGCAGCTTAGTTCGCGGCGCTCCACGGCCCTACGAGCAGTACTTC.

This chain uses TRBV10-3 with TRBJ2-1; 9 bases fit TRBD2. V gave up 6 bases and J gave up 8 bases; unmatched junction bases: 14. There are 16 residues in the CDR3. Per the germline V gene, CDR1 is ENHRY and CDR2 is SYGVKD. The CDR3 here is CAISVSGSDSFYEQFF. The DNA for the CDR3 is TGTGCCATCAGCGTTAGCGGGAGCGACTCCTTCTATGAGCAGTTCTTC.

The DNA for the CDR3 is TGTGCCAGTGGTCTTCAGGGTTCTGGGGCCAACGTCCTGACTTTC. Protein: CASGLQGSGANVLTF. The rearrangement links TRBV19 to TRBJ2-6; the D gene is possibly TRBD1 (5 bases). The CDR3 has 15 amino acids. Looked up from germline, CDR1 is LNHDA and CDR2 is SQIVND (reference sequence). V was trimmed by 8 bases and J by 1 base, leaving 12 bases between them. The full variable domain, its missing parts supplied by reference TRBV19 and TRBJ2-6, is DGGITQSPKYLFRKEGQNVTLSCEQNLNHDAMYWYRQDPGQGLRLIYYSQIVNDFQKGDIAEGYSVSREKKESFPLTVTSAQKNPTAFYLCASGLQGSGANVLTFGAGSRLTVL.

In the case of this clone: Distinct nucleotide sequences in the sample also encode this CDR3. The chain is built from TRBV30 and TRBJ2-7, with D perhaps matching TRBD2 (6 bases). Germline V gene sequence: CDR1 GTSNPN, CDR2 SVGIG (reference sequence). The CDR3 has 12 amino acids. Between the trimmed V and J ends, which lost 0 bases and 3 bases, there was a span of 6 bases. The CDR3 loop is CAWSVGGYEQYF. The CDR3, as DNA: TGTGCCTGGAGTGTCGGGGGCTACGAGCAGTACTTC.

The chain combines TRBV5-1 with TRBJ2-5; D is ambiguous. Germline V gene data show CDR1 as SGHRS and CDR2 as YFSETQ. The CDR3 has 12 residues. The V end lost 0 bases, the J end lost 5 bases, and 5 bases lay between the germline ends. The chain's CDR3 is CASSLALETQYF. CDR3 nucleotide sequence: TGCGCCAGCAGCTTGGCCCTGGAGACCCAGTACTTC.

This chain connects TRBV6-2 or TRBV6-3 to TRBJ2-1; 7 bases line up with TRBD2. From germline, CDR1 is MNHEY and CDR2 SVGEGT. The CDR3 loop spans 14 amino acids. J was trimmed by 10 bases and V by 2 bases; bases with no gene match: 8. CDR3 residues: CASSYTGGPGEQFF. The DNA for the CDR3 is TGTGCCAGCAGTTACACGGGAGGCCCGGGGGAGCAGTTCTTC.

The chain links TRBV9 to TRBJ2-5; 8 bases fit TRBD2. In germline, CDR1 is SGDLS, CDR2 YYNGEE. This CDR3 has 15 residues. Unmatched junction bases numbered 10, after V lost 2 bases and J lost 7 bases. The CDR3 reads CASSVGLEPYVTQYF. DNA of the CDR3: TGTGCCAGCAGCGTGGGACTAGAGCCATATGTGACCCAGTACTTC.

This chain joins TRBV28 and TRBJ1-2; D is uncertain. Germline CDR1 and CDR2: MDHEN and SYDVKM. The length of the CDR3 is 13 residues. Deletions cut 6 bases from V and 5 bases from J, with 13 bases between. CDR3: CASRPTVEYGYTF. CDR3 coding DNA: TGTGCCAGCAGACCCACAGTGGAATATGGCTACACCTTC.